This is a list of T cell receptor beta chains from one sample in a study of CD8+ T cells in alopecia areata. Only in-frame clones appear in the TCRdb table, and some are missing; sequencing was by immunoSEQ multiplex PCR. The table records roughly 200,000 clones, roughly 50% of them present only once. Sequenced input: CD8+ T cells sorted from blood. The source of these receptors is a human donor in good health. The CDR3 runs from the conserved cysteine through the conserved F or W. A D gene is named only where the DNA matches it firmly. Expanded clones get a size class; other rows say once, few or many, or leave the size out.

TRBJ2-1 . . TRBV7-9 CASSFHAVLDEQFF TGTGCCAGCAGCTTTCACGCGGTCCTGGATGAGCAGTTCTTC
TRBJ1-2 . . TRBV11-2 CASSSDSYSGYTF TGTGCCAGCAGCTCGGACAGTTATTCTGGCTACACCTTC
TRBJ2-3 TRBD1 . TRBV7-9 CASSNTATGATDTQYF TGTGCCAGCAGCAACACTGCTACAGGGGCCACAGATACGCAGTATTTT
TRBJ2-1 TRBD2 . TRBV19 CASSILTSGPPEQFF TGTGCCAGTAGTATACTGACTAGCGGCCCCCCAGAGCAGTTCTTC
TRBJ2-7 . . TRBV4-1 CASSQVDSWGEQYF TGCGCCAGCAGCCAAGTGGATAGCTGGGGCGAGCAGTACTTC
TRBJ2-7 . . TRBV6-5 CASSYNPSYEQYF TGTGCCAGCAGTTACAATCCCTCCTACGAGCAGTACTTC
TRBJ1-6 . few TRBV29-1 CSANLGTGNGSPLHF TGCAGCGCTAACCTTGGGACCGGCAATGGGTCACCCCTCCACTTT
TRBJ1-2 . . TRBV25-1 CASSAVRGGYTF TGTGCCAGCAGTGCGGTAAGGGGTGGCTACACCTTC
TRBJ2-6 . . TRBV2 CASSPQDSGANVLTF TGTGCCAGCAGTCCTCAGGACTCTGGGGCCAACGTCCTGACTTTC
TRBJ1-1 . . TRBV30 CAWTSEAGPEAFF TGTGCCTGGACCTCTGAGGCAGGGCCCGAAGCTTTCTTT
TRBJ2-5 . . TRBV19 CASSPGGRIQETQYF TGTGCCAGTAGCCCCGGGGGTAGGATCCAAGAGACCCAGTACTTC
TRBJ2-5 . few TRBV9 CASSVAGETQYF TGTGCCAGCAGCGTAGCTGGAGAGACCCAGTACTTC
TRBJ2-1 TRBD2 few TRBV4-1 CASSQVAGVTYNEQFF TGCGCCAGCAGCCAAGTAGCGGGGGTTACCTACAATGAGCAGTTCTTC
TRBJ2-7 TRBD1 . TRBV29-1 CSAAPGQEPYEQYF TGCAGCGCAGCACCGGGACAGGAACCCTACGAGCAGTACTTC
TRBJ1-2 . . TRBV15 CATSSPGQNGYTF TGTGCCACCAGCAGTCCAGGACAGAACGGCTACACCTTC
TRBJ1-2 . many TRBV7-9 CASSLEGFEGLYGYTF TGTGCCAGCAGCTTAGAGGGCTTTGAGGGACTCTATGGCTACACCTTC
TRBJ1-1 TRBD1 . TRBV6-1 CASREGTVNTEAFF TGTGCCAGCAGGGAAGGGACAGTGAACACTGAAGCTTTCTTT
TRBJ1-1 . . TRBV5-1 CASSSHRDAEAFF TGCGCCAGCAGCTCACACAGGGACGCTGAAGCTTTCTTT
TRBJ1-2 TRBD1 few TRBV2 CASTQGAPNYGYTF TGTGCCAGCACCCAGGGGGCCCCTAACTATGGCTACACCTTC
TRBJ2-1 . once TRBV30 CAWSVANEQFF TGTGCCTGGAGTGTAGCAAATGAGCAGTTCTTC
TRBJ1-5 . . TRBV7-9 CASSRGTSPHQPQHF TGTGCCAGCAGCCGAGGGACATCCCCGCATCAGCCCCAGCATTTT
TRBJ1-3 TRBD1 . TRBV14 CASSQYFGTGVLSGNTIYF TGTGCCAGCAGCCAATATTTTGGGACAGGGGTTCTTTCTGGAAACACCATATATTTT
TRBJ2-7 TRBD2 . TRBV7-9 CASSHAGGPYEQYF TGTGCCAGCAGCCATGCGGGGGGACCCTACGAGCAGTACTTC
TRBJ2-6 TRBD2 . TRBV9 CASSPYGGASVGANVLTF TGTGCCAGCAGCCCATACGGGGGGGCTAGCGTTGGGGCCAACGTCCTGACTTTC
TRBJ2-7 TRBD1 few TRBV29-1 CSAGSGTAPYEQYF TGCAGCGCTGGATCCGGGACAGCTCCCTACGAGCAGTACTTC
TRBJ2-7 . . TRBV2 CASIGTPYEQYF TGTGCCAGCATCGGGACGCCCTACGAGCAGTACTTC
TRBJ2-3 TRBD2 . TRBV7-6 CASSEIEGGGATDTQYF TGTGCCAGCAGCGAAATAGAGGGCGGGGGGGCCACAGATACGCAGTATTTT
TRBJ2-1 . . TRBV6-5 CASSQPYAGGNEQFF TGTGCCAGCAGTCAGCCCTATGCAGGTGGGAATGAGCAGTTCTTC
TRBJ2-1 . . TRBV30 CAWGHRTGKEQFF TGTGCCTGGGGCCATCGGACTGGAAAGGAGCAGTTCTTC
TRBJ2-7 TRBD2 . TRBV4-1 CASSHGLGEYEQYF TGCGCCAGCAGCCACGGACTAGGGGAGTACGAGCAGTACTTC
TRBJ2-3 TRBD1 few TRBV5-6 CASSLEDRAESTDTQYF TGTGCCAGCAGCTTGGAGGACAGGGCGGAAAGCACAGATACGCAGTATTTT
TRBJ2-3 TRBD1 . TRBV5-1 CASSLEQGILSTDTQYF TGCGCCAGCAGCTTGGAACAGGGGATTCTTAGCACAGATACGCAGTATTTT
TRBJ1-1 . few TRBV4-1 CASSQIGESFPAFF TGCGCCAGCAGCCAAATAGGCGAGTCCTTCCCCGCTTTCTTT
TRBJ2-7 TRBD2 once TRBV11-2 CASSLAGGSYEQYF TGTGCCAGCAGCTTAGCCGGGGGGTCCTACGAGCAGTACTTC
TRBJ1-1 . . TRBV14 CASSQDVWAKAFF TGTGCCAGCAGCCAAGATGTATGGGCCAAAGCTTTCTTT
TRBJ1-2 . few TRBV14 CASSLAKRGNYGYTF TGTGCCAGCAGCCTCGCGAAGCGGGGGAACTATGGCTACACCTTC
TRBJ1-1 . . TRBV28 CASSIPNTEAFF TGTGCCAGCAGTATACCCAACACTGAAGCTTTCTTT
TRBJ1-2 . . TRBV5-1 CASSREDSHIYGYTF TGCGCCAGCAGCAGGGAGGACAGCCACATCTATGGCTACACCTTC
TRBJ2-1 . . TRBV27 CASSSSTDYNEQFF .
TRBJ2-6 . . TRBV11-2 CASSPPTGVGANVLTF TGTGCCAGCAGCCCCCCGACGGGGGTGGGGGCCAACGTCCTGACTTTC
TRBJ2-1 TRBD1 . TRBV27 CASSLWTGSGNEQFF TGTGCCAGCAGTTTATGGACAGGGTCGGGAAATGAGCAGTTCTTC
TRBJ2-2 . few TRBV29-1 CSVADITGELFF TGCAGCGTAGCCGACATAACCGGGGAGCTGTTTTTT
TRBJ1-1 . . TRBV5-4 CASSLWGGTEAFF TGTGCCAGCAGCTTATGGGGGGGGACTGAAGCTTTCTTT
TRBJ2-5 . . TRBV11-2 CASSNFRGRSLRETQYF TGTGCCAGCAGCAACTTTCGGGGCAGGTCTTTGCGAGAGACCCAGTACTTC
TRBJ1-2 TRBD1 . TRBV27 CASSTGVGYTF TGTGCCAGCAGCACAGGGGTAGGCTACACCTTC
TRBJ2-3 . few TRBV27 CASSPSSTDTQYF TGTGCCAGCAGTCCCTCTAGCACAGATACGCAGTATTTT
TRBJ1-1 . few TRBV30 CAWHTGLNTEAFF TGTGCCTGGCATACAGGGTTGAACACTGAAGCTTTCTTT
TRBJ2-3 . . TRBV2 CASSENEGRIDTQYF TGTGCCAGCAGTGAAAATGAGGGACGTATAGATACGCAGTATTTT
TRBJ1-5 . once TRBV4-1 CASSQGRFSNQPQHF TGCGCCAGCAGCCAAGGAAGATTTAGCAATCAGCCCCAGCATTTT
TRBJ2-1 TRBD1 . TRBV9 CASSALGQELGEQFF TGTGCCAGCAGCGCATTGGGACAGGAACTTGGGGAGCAGTTCTTC